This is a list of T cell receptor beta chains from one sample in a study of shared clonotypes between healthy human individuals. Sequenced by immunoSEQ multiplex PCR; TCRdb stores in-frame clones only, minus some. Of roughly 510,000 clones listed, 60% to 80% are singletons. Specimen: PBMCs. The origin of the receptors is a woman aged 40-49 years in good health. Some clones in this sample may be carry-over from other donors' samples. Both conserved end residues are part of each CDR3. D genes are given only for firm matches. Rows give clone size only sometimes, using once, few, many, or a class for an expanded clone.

cdr3_aa: CAWRADRGRSNSPLHF
cdr3_nt: TGTGCCTGGAGGGCGGACAGGGGTCGCTCTAATTCACCCCTCCACTTT
v_call: TRBV30
d_call: TRBD1
j_call: TRBJ1-6
cdr3_length: 16
clone_size: .

cdr3_aa: CASSEFGRAVEDTQYF
cdr3_nt: TGTGCCAGCAGTGAGTTCGGGAGGGCCGTCGAGGATACGCAGTATTTT
v_call: TRBV2
d_call: TRBD2
j_call: TRBJ2-3
cdr3_length: 16
clone_size: .

cdr3_aa: CASSPRTASSNQPQHF
cdr3_nt: TGTGCCAGCTCACCACGGACAGCCTCAAGCAATCAGCCCCAGCATTTT
v_call: TRBV18
d_call: .
j_call: TRBJ1-5
cdr3_length: 16
clone_size: .

cdr3_aa: CASSLGQLGQPQHF
cdr3_nt: TGTGCCAGCAGCTTGGGGCAGTTGGGACAGCCCCAGCATTTT
v_call: TRBV7-2
d_call: .
j_call: TRBJ1-5
cdr3_length: 14
clone_size: .

cdr3_aa: CASSQDGTGWEEKLFF
cdr3_nt: TGCGCCAGCAGCCAAGATGGGACCGGCTGGGAGGAAAAACTGTTTTTT
v_call: TRBV4-1
d_call: .
j_call: TRBJ1-4
cdr3_length: 16
clone_size: few

cdr3_aa: CASSPGRWNTEAFF
cdr3_nt: TGTGCCAGCAGCCCCGGACGGTGGAACACTGAAGCTTTCTTT
v_call: TRBV11-1
d_call: .
j_call: TRBJ1-1
cdr3_length: 14
clone_size: .

cdr3_aa: CASSPSTREVQFF
cdr3_nt: TGTGCCAGCAGCCCCAGTACAAGGGAGGTGCAGTTCTTC
v_call: TRBV7-9
d_call: .
j_call: TRBJ2-1
cdr3_length: 13
clone_size: .

cdr3_aa: CASSLVGQTYEQYF
cdr3_nt: TGTGCCAGCAGCTTAGTGGGACAGACCTACGAGCAGTACTTC
v_call: TRBV7-2
d_call: TRBD1
j_call: TRBJ2-7
cdr3_length: 14
clone_size: .

cdr3_aa: CDSSGGIVETQYF
cdr3_nt: TGTGACAGCAGCGGGGGAATAGTCGAGACCCAGTACTTC
v_call: TRBV5-4
d_call: TRBD2
j_call: TRBJ2-5
cdr3_length: 13
clone_size: .

cdr3_aa: CAWGWLGANTEAFF
cdr3_nt: TGTGCCTGGGGGTGGTTGGGGGCGAACACTGAAGCTTTCTTT
v_call: TRBV30
d_call: .
j_call: TRBJ1-1
cdr3_length: 14
clone_size: once

cdr3_aa: CASSNDREIGMSYEQYF
cdr3_nt: TGTGCCAGCAGCAACGACAGGGAAATTGGGATGTCCTACGAGCAGTACTTC
v_call: TRBV21-1
d_call: .
j_call: TRBJ2-7
cdr3_length: 17
clone_size: once

cdr3_aa: CASSRQGILYGYTF
cdr3_nt: TGTGCCAGCAGTCGCCAGGGAATACTCTATGGCTACACCTTC
v_call: TRBV6-6
d_call: .
j_call: TRBJ1-2
cdr3_length: 14
clone_size: .

cdr3_aa: CASSLGEGTEAFF
cdr3_nt: TGCGCCAGCAGCTTGGGAGAGGGCACTGAAGCTTTCTTT
v_call: TRBV5-1
d_call: .
j_call: TRBJ1-1
cdr3_length: 13
clone_size: few

cdr3_aa: CAWSVNREDTEAFF
cdr3_nt: TGTGCCTGGAGTGTAAACAGGGAGGACACTGAAGCTTTCTTT
v_call: TRBV30
d_call: .
j_call: TRBJ1-1
cdr3_length: 14
clone_size: .

cdr3_aa: CASGTGGYTEQFF
cdr3_nt: TGTGCCTCAGGGACGGGGGGGTACACTGAGCAGTTCTTC
v_call: TRBV2
d_call: TRBD2
j_call: TRBJ2-1
cdr3_length: 13
clone_size: .

cdr3_aa: CASSRDSTPNTEAFF
cdr3_nt: TGTGCCAGCAGCCGGGATTCTACGCCGAACACTGAAGCTTTCTTT
v_call: TRBV14
d_call: .
j_call: TRBJ1-1
cdr3_length: 15
clone_size: many

cdr3_aa: CASKRDTEAFF
cdr3_nt: TGTGCCAGCAAACGGGACACTGAAGCTTTCTTT
v_call: TRBV18
d_call: .
j_call: TRBJ1-1
cdr3_length: 11
clone_size: .

cdr3_aa: CASGRGIHPDTQYF
cdr3_nt: TGTGCCAGTGGTCGGGGAATCCACCCAGATACGCAGTATTTT
v_call: TRBV19
d_call: .
j_call: TRBJ2-3
cdr3_length: 14
clone_size: .

cdr3_aa: CASSLVSGADTQYF
cdr3_nt: TGTGCCAGCAGCTTAGTGAGTGGGGCAGATACGCAGTATTTT
v_call: TRBV7-3
d_call: .
j_call: TRBJ2-3
cdr3_length: 14
clone_size: .

cdr3_aa: CASSLALGYYGYTF
cdr3_nt: TGTGCCAGCAGCTTAGCGCTGGGGTACTATGGCTACACCTTC
v_call: TRBV7-2
d_call: .
j_call: TRBJ1-2
cdr3_length: 14
clone_size: .

cdr3_aa: CASSYSKSDSPLHF
cdr3_nt: TGTGCCAGCAGTTACTCGAAGTCAGATTCACCCCTCCACTTT
v_call: TRBV6-6
d_call: .
j_call: TRBJ1-6
cdr3_length: 14
clone_size: .

cdr3_aa: CASNPGTGGGYGYTF
cdr3_nt: TGTGCCAGCAATCCCGGGACAGGGGGCGGGTATGGCTACACCTTC
v_call: TRBV6-1
d_call: TRBD1
j_call: TRBJ1-2
cdr3_length: 15
clone_size: few

cdr3_aa: CASSSEGFRNF
cdr3_nt: TGTGCCAGCAGCTCCGAGGGATTTAGGAACTTC
v_call: TRBV7-9
d_call: .
j_call: TRBJ2-7
cdr3_length: 11
clone_size: once

cdr3_aa: CASSLGLDTEAFF
cdr3_nt: TGTGCCAGCAGCCTCGGCTTGGACACTGAAGCTTTCTTT
v_call: TRBV14
d_call: .
j_call: TRBJ1-1
cdr3_length: 13
clone_size: .